The 10 T cell receptor beta chains in this list originate from one sample, sequenced in a study of beta chain features in type 1 diabetes. Expressed TCRB transcripts were sequenced because the entire RNA isolate underwent reverse transcription. The assay was immunoSEQ multiplex PCR, and TCRdb's table has in-frame clones only and misses some. The sample yields over 40,000 clones, over 60% seen once. No antigen is known for these receptors. Study-wide results and limits: Moderate yet significant TCRB CDR3 shortening was seen in Type 1 diabetes patients in all four CD4+ subsets.

Sequencing used Tregs from blood. The receptors originated from a woman aged 18-29 years with type 1 diabetes.

This clone was detected only a few times. Written as DNA, the CDR3 is TGTGCCAGCAGCCGTCGTCCGGGACTGTCGAAAGAGACCCAGTACTTC. Translating gives CASSRRPGLSKETQYF. The chain has TRBV14 and TRBJ2-5, with D tentatively TRBD2 (6 bases). The V end lost 4 bases, the J end lost 3 bases, and 18 bases lay between the germline ends. The length of the CDR3 is 16 residues. Germline V gene data show CDR1 as SGHDN and CDR2 as FVKESK.

This chain joins TRBV9 and TRBJ2-6; 7 nucleotides align to TRBD1. The CDR3 consists of 12 residues. The V gene's germline CDR1 is SGDLS and CDR2 YYNGEE. V lost 3 bases to trimming and J lost 19 bases; unmatched junction nucleotides: 10. The CDR3 here is CASSGQGPLFTF. Here the CDR3 DNA reads TGTGCCAGCAGCGGACAGGGTCCCCTCTTCACTTTC.

The V and J genes are TRBV4-1 and TRBJ2-1, with 13 positions matching TRBD2. V dropped 1 base and J dropped 6; count of bases not matched to a gene: 0. Germline V CDR1 and CDR2: MGHRA, YSYEKL. The CDR3 contains 15 residues. CDR3: CASSQGTSGSNEQFF. For the CDR3, the DNA is TGCGCCAGCAGCCAAGGGACTAGCGGGAGCAATGAGCAGTTCTTC.

The genes are TRBV11-2 and TRBJ2-7; 7 bases align to TRBD2. This CDR3 region has 18 residues. The V segment lost 2 bases and the J segment 0 bases; nucleotides outside the gene matches: 13. CDR1 and CDR2 from the germline V gene are SGHAT and FQNNGV. The CDR3 protein is CASSLTLGVPGGSYEQYF. The CDR3 coding sequence is TGTGCCAGCAGCTTAACTTTGGGGGTCCCGGGAGGCTCCTACGAGCAGTACTTC. Using reference TRBV11-2 and TRBJ2-7 for the parts outside the CDR3, the full variable domain is EAGVAQSPRYKIIEKRQSVAFWCNPISGHATLYWYQQILGQGPKLLIQFQNNGVVDDSQLPKDRFSAERLKGVDSTLKIQPAKLEDSAVYLCASSLTLGVPGGSYEQYFGPGTRLTVT.

V gene TRBV30 combines with J gene TRBJ2-3; 8 bases match TRBD2. The V and J ends lost 3 bases and 0 bases, in that order; junction bases with no gene match: 5. Germline V gene data show CDR1 as GTSNPN and CDR2 as SVGIG (reference sequence). The CDR3 sequence is 15 residues long. CDR3 in amino acids: CAWRGGRLSTDTQYF. For the CDR3, the DNA is TGTGCCTGGAGGGGCGGGAGGCTCAGCACAGATACGCAGTATTTT.

The CDR3 spells CASSPGTGVSTGELFF. The CDR3 DNA reads TGCGCCAGCAGTCCCGGGACAGGGGTGTCCACCGGGGAGCTGTTTTTT. V gene TRBV5-1 combines with J gene TRBJ2-2; 10 bases agree with TRBD1. Trimming at V came to 5 bases and at J to 4 bases, leaving 8 bases not matched to a gene. This CDR3 has 16 residues. The germline gives CDR1 SGHRS, CDR2 YFSETQ.

In nucleotides, the CDR3 is TGTGCCGGAAAGCTAGCGGGGGCCAGCTCCTACGAGCAGTACTTC. It encodes CAGKLAGASSYEQYF. The chain combines TRBV11-3 with TRBJ2-5; 10 bases line up with TRBD2. The end of the DNA aligns better with TRBJ2-7, so the J call may be wrong. The CDR3 spans 15 residues. Looked up from germline, CDR1 is SGHNT and CDR2 is YENEEA.

This chain joins TRBV18 and TRBJ2-1; 15 nucleotides match TRBD2. Germline V gene sequence: CDR1 KGHSH, CDR2 LQKENI. The CDR3 loop spans 18 amino acids. V lost 6 bases to trimming and J lost 9 bases; unmatched junction nucleotides: 15. The CDR3 DNA is TGTGCCAGCTCCCATGGACTAGCGGGAGGGCCTCAGCTGGGTGAGCAGTTCTTC. This gives the protein CASSHGLAGGPQLGEQFF.

The chain uses TRBV19 and TRBJ1-1; D perhaps matches TRBD1 (6 bases). Germline V gene sequence: CDR1 LNHDA, CDR2 SQIVND (reference sequence). Trimming cost V 1 base and J 4 bases, with 13 bases left between them. The CDR3 loop spans 15 amino acids. This CDR3 reads CASSIVGRGATEAFF. CDR3 coding DNA: TGTGCCAGTAGTATAGTGGGCAGGGGTGCCACTGAAGCTTTCTTT.

The chain is built from TRBV7-2 and TRBJ2-7; 9 positions agree with TRBD1. Germline values: CDR1 SGHTA, CDR2 FQGNSA. The CDR3 has 14 residues. Trimming took 5 bases from V and 5 from J; bases not matched to a gene: 7. This chain's CDR3 is CASSTDRGWDEQYF. CDR3 coding DNA: TGTGCCAGCAGCACGGACAGGGGTTGGGACGAGCAGTACTTC.